The 24 T cell receptor beta chains in this list originate from one sample, sequenced in a study of cytomegalovirus exposure and HLA in healthy donors. Primers for the PCR totalled 60 Vbeta and 13 Jbeta. Libraries were prepared by immunoSEQ multiplex PCR; TCRdb keeps only in-frame clonotypes and omits some of them. The sample holds roughly 93,000 clones; roughly 80% are singletons and the top ten take more than 2.5%. Sequencing input: PBMCs. These receptors originate from a man in his forties in good health and CMV-seronegative.

This chain connects TRBV7-9 to TRBJ2-5; D uncertain. The DNA end is more similar to TRBJ2-7, so the J call may be wrong. Germline V lookup: CDR1 SEHNR, CDR2 FQNEAQ (reference sequence). The CDR3 is 11 residues long. CDR3 bases: TGTGCCAGCAGCGCCTCCTACGAGCAGTACTTC. Translating it yields CASSASYEQYF.

The chain recombines TRBV30 with TRBJ2-2; the match to TRBD1 covers 9 bases. Per germline, CDR1 GTSNPN and CDR2 SVGIG (reference sequence). The CDR3 sequence is 13 residues long. The ends lost 4 bases at V and 6 bases at J; junction bases unmatched: 3. This chain's CDR3 is CAWKTGGAGELFF. The CDR3 DNA is TGTGCCTGGAAGACAGGGGGGGCCGGGGAGCTGTTTTTT.

The rearrangement joins TRBV19 to TRBJ2-3, with a weak D call TRBD1 (6 bases). The CDR3 has 14 residues. The V end lost 0 bases, the J end lost 2 bases, and 6 bases lay between the germline ends. Germline CDR1 is LNHDA and CDR2 is SQIVND (reference sequence). CDR3 residues: CASSIEGATDTQYF. The CDR3 DNA is TGTGCCAGTAGTATAGAGGGGGCCACAGATACGCAGTATTTT.

The chain has TRBV5-4 and TRBJ1-1; D gene uncertain. The germline CDR1 and CDR2 sequences are SGHNT and YYREEE (reference sequence). Deletions cut 1 base from V and 6 bases from J, with 7 bases between. The CDR3 sequence is 12 residues long. The CDR3 sequence is CASSLPTAEAFF. The CDR3 DNA reads TGTGCCAGCAGCTTGCCCACTGCTGAAGCTTTCTTT.

The V call is TRBV19, the J call TRBJ1-6; 9 nucleotides match TRBD1. CDR1 and CDR2 (germline): LNHDA, SQIVND (reference sequence). The CDR3 runs to 13 residues. J was trimmed by 9 bases and V by 9 bases; bases with no gene match: 6. Written as DNA, the CDR3 is TGTGCCAGCAAGGGACAGGGATTTTCACCCCTCCACTTT. Protein: CASKGQGFSPLHF.

V is TRBV6-4 and J is TRBJ1-6; tentative D call: TRBD1 (5 bases). The CDR3 extends over 14 amino acids. Per the germline V gene, CDR1 is MRHNA and CDR2 is SNTAGT. The ends were cut back, 5 bases at V and 8 bases at J, with 13 bases in the middle. CDR3 in DNA: TGTGCCAGCAGTTCCATCGGGGGTGATTCACCCCTCCACTTT. Its translation is CASSSIGGDSPLHF.

This CDR3 is CASSSYPGTGREKLFF. Here the CDR3 DNA reads TGTGCCAGCAGCTCCTACCCCGGGACAGGGCGTGAAAAACTGTTTTTT. V usage is TRBV9 and J usage is TRBJ1-4; 9 bases agree with TRBD1. This CDR3 is built from 16 residues. Unmatched junction bases numbered 11, after V lost 4 bases and J lost 7 bases. Germline CDR1 SGDLS, CDR2 YYNGEE.

V and J are TRBV7-9 and TRBJ2-7, with D perhaps matching TRBD2 (5 bases). The CDR3 contains 12 residues. In germline, CDR1 is SEHNR, CDR2 FQNEAQ (reference sequence). V was trimmed by 3 bases and J by 4 bases, leaving 7 bases between them. CDR3 coding DNA: TGTGCCAGCAGCTTCGGGGTGTACGAGCAGTACTTC. It is translated as CASSFGVYEQYF.

This clone was seen only a few times. The chain joins TRBV6-5 to TRBJ1-2; TRBD1 aligns across 9 bases. V lost 7 bases, J lost 8 bases, and 14 bases stayed unmatched. Germline loops: CDR1 MNHEY, CDR2 SVGAGI. The length of the CDR3 is 15 residues. CDR3 loop: CASNTGTGTSGGYTF. CDR3 sequence (DNA): TGTGCCAGCAATACCGGGACAGGGACCTCGGGGGGCTACACCTTC.

This clone was counted a few times. This chain joins TRBV29-1 and TRBJ1-1; D is undetermined. This CDR3 is built from 13 residues. V lost 3 bases and J lost 10, with 18 bases in between. Germline V gene data show CDR1 as SQVTM and CDR2 as ANQGSEA. The chain's CDR3 is CSVDENGGDRAFF. The CDR3 DNA reads TGCAGCGTTGATGAAAACGGCGGAGATCGAGCTTTCTTT.

This chain uses TRBV7-2 with TRBJ1-5; D unclear. CDR1 and CDR2 from the germline V gene are SGHTA and FQGNSA. The CDR3 sequence is 14 residues long. Between the trimmed V and J ends, which lost 3 bases and 1 base, there was a span of 7 bases. The CDR3 here is CASSLWQSNQPQHF. As DNA, the CDR3 is TGTGCCAGCAGCTTGTGGCAGAGCAATCAGCCCCAGCATTTT.

This rearrangement joins TRBV19 to TRBJ2-2; 8 bases align to TRBD2. This CDR3 comprises 15 residues. The germline V gene encodes CDR1 LNHDA and CDR2 SQIVND (reference sequence). The ends lost 6 bases at V and 3 bases at J; junction bases unmatched: 6. The CDR3: CASRSGGSYTGELFF. The CDR3, as DNA: TGTGCCAGTAGGAGCGGGGGCAGCTACACCGGGGAGCTGTTTTTT.

The chain uses TRBV6-5 and TRBJ1-1; perhaps TRBD1 as D (5 bases). The CDR3 is made up of 14 amino acids. Per the germline V gene, CDR1 is MNHEY and CDR2 is SVGAGI. The V and J ends lost 5 bases and 5 bases respectively, with 15 bases between them. CDR3 loop: CASSLRTSRTEAFF. CDR3 coding DNA: TGTGCCAGCAGTCTACGGACATCCCGGACTGAAGCTTTCTTT.

A few counts support this clone. The chain is built from TRBV6-6 and TRBJ2-2; D is unclear. The CDR3 sequence is 14 residues long. The germline gives CDR1 MNHNY, CDR2 SVGAGI (reference sequence). V lost 3 bases and J lost 4, with 9 bases in between. CDR3 nucleotide sequence: TGTGCCAGCAGTTATCGTAAAATCACCGGGGAGCTGTTTTTT. It codes for CASSYRKITGELFF.

The chain uses TRBV19 and TRBJ1-5; a possible D gene is TRBD1 (6 bases). V was trimmed by 1 base and J by 6 bases, leaving 16 bases between them. CDR1 and CDR2 from the germline V gene are LNHDA and SQIVND (reference sequence). The CDR3 contains 16 residues. In DNA, the CDR3 is TGTGCCAGTAGTATAGGGGAAGGGGGTTTCTTTCAGCCCCAGCATTTT. Translation: CASSIGEGGFFQPQHF.

The chain recombines TRBV28 with TRBJ1-2; 8 nucleotides line up with TRBD1. After removal of 3 bases from V and 4 bases from J, the junction contained 4 bases not matched to a gene. Per germline, CDR1 MDHEN and CDR2 SYDVKM. There are 14 residues in the CDR3. The CDR3 protein is CASSFVTGVYGYTF. The CDR3 DNA reads as TGTGCCAGCAGTTTCGTGACAGGGGTCTATGGCTACACCTTC.

This chain links TRBV5-8 with TRBJ1-2, with 7 nucleotides matching TRBD1. V trimming: 4 bases; J trimming: 8 bases; junction bases outside the gene matches: 14. This CDR3 comprises 15 residues. Germline V gene sequence: CDR1 SGHTS, CDR2 YDEGEE. CDR3 protein: CASSPVLRQGDGYTF. In nucleotides, the CDR3 is TGTGCCAGCAGCCCGGTCCTGCGACAGGGCGACGGCTACACCTTC.

The chain couples TRBV5-6 to TRBJ1-1; D gene ambiguous. Looked up from germline, CDR1 is SGHDT and CDR2 is YYEEEE. V was shortened by 0 bases and J by 0 bases, with 12 bases between the two germline ends. This CDR3 region has 16 residues. DNA of the CDR3: TGTGCCAGCAGCTTGGGGGCGGGAGGAATGAACACTGAAGCTTTCTTT. Its protein is CASSLGAGGMNTEAFF.

This chain uses TRBV18 with TRBJ1-6, with D uncertain. Trimming left V 3 bases short and J 8 bases short, with 5 bases between. In germline, CDR1 is KGHSH, CDR2 LQKENI. The CDR3 runs to 12 residues. The CDR3 spells CASSPPDSPLHF. CDR3 bases: TGTGCCAGCTCACCTCCGGATTCACCCCTCCACTTT.

V gene TRBV4-2 combines with J gene TRBJ1-2; possible D gene TRBD1, 6 bases. Germline CDR1 and CDR2: LGHNA and YNFKEQ. Trimming stripped 8 bases from V and 4 bases from J, with 17 bases between. This CDR3 comprises 14 residues. CDR3 sequence: CASRLGQGIYGYTF. The CDR3 DNA follows: TGTGCCAGCCGATTGGGCCAGGGGATCTATGGCTACACCTTC.

This clone was observed a single time. This chain joins TRBV9 and TRBJ2-3; 10 nucleotides match TRBD2. With V trimmed by 3 bases and J by 2 bases, 9 bases remained unmatched. This CDR3 comprises 17 residues. The germline gives CDR1 SGDLS, CDR2 YYNGEE. CDR3 residues: CASSAHGTSDFTDTQYF. The CDR3 DNA is TGTGCCAGCAGCGCACACGGGACTAGCGATTTCACAGATACGCAGTATTTT.

This chain links TRBV4-1 with TRBJ2-5, with D perhaps matching TRBD2 (5 bases). The CDR3 consists of 18 residues. CDR1 MGHRA and CDR2 YSYEKL come from the germline V gene. V dropped 2 bases and J dropped 2 bases, with 21 bases sitting between them. The CDR3 DNA reads TGCGCCAGCAGCCAATTCCCGGGTAGCGAGGGCACACAAGAGACCCAGTACTTC. Its translation: CASSQFPGSEGTQETQYF.

This chain joins TRBV27 and TRBJ2-1, with D possibly being TRBD2 (7 bases). Trimming stripped 4 bases from V and 3 bases from J, with 19 bases between. Germline V gives CDR1 MNHEY, CDR2 SMNVEV (reference sequence). The CDR3 loop spans 17 amino acids. CDR3 loop: CASSSDSGRGGYNEQFF. In DNA form, the CDR3 reads TGTGCCAGCAGTTCCGACTCTGGGAGGGGGGGCTACAATGAGCAGTTCTTC.

The J gene is TRBJ1-1, the V gene TRBV7-9, with D unclear. Germline V gene lookup returns CDR1 SEHNR and CDR2 FQNEAQ (reference sequence). The V gene lost 5 bases and the J gene lost 0 bases, with 13 bases spanning the gap. This CDR3 region has 15 residues. For the CDR3, the DNA is TGTGCCAGCAGCCCGTTGACGGGGTTGAACACTGAAGCTTTCTTT. Its translation: CASSPLTGLNTEAFF. Full variable domain (outside the CDR3, taken from reference TRBV7-9 and TRBJ1-1): DTGVSQNPRHKITKRGQNVTFRCDPISEHNRLYWYRQTLGQGPEFLTYFQNEAQLEKSRLLSDRFSAERPKGSFSTLEIQRTEQGDSAMYLCASSPLTGLNTEAFFGQGTRLTVV.